This T cell receptor beta chain was captured by sequencing in a study of breast tumors, draining lymph nodes, adjacent tissues. Study results and caveats: That most tumor T cells come from lymph nodes remained unproven. Tumors had less TCR diversity than lymph nodes, more than nontumor tissue.

V was trimmed by 3 bases and J by 4 bases, leaving 6 bases between them. The CDR3 consists of 13 residues. Germline V lookup: CDR1 MNHNS, CDR2 SASEGT. TCRdb processed the multiplex PCR reads anew with MiXCR; each CDR3 protein has one entry. The table records 90,000 to 120,000 distinct CDR3 sequences, around 21% of them present only once. This clonotype was observed a handful of times. The antigen is undetermined. Breast cancer patients provided tissue from their axillary draining lymph nodes. The genes are TRBV6-1 and TRBJ2-2; D might be TRBD1 or TRBD2, each matching 5 bases. The TCR was taken from a female donor with breast cancer. Some clones in this sample may be carry-over from other donors' samples. The sequencing sample was made of axillary lymph node tissue. CDR3 DNA: TGTGCCAGCAGTGATGGGGGCACCGGGGAGCTGTTTTTT. Encoded protein: CASSDGGTGELFF.